This is a list of T cell receptor beta chains from one sample in a study of blood T cell repertoires in COVID-19. The data were produced by immunoSEQ multiplex PCR, yet TCRdb's version contains in-frame clones alone and is incomplete. The profile shows roughly 420,000 clones, 88% of them singletons. Sequencing used PBMCs or T cells enriched from blood (not recorded which). The receptors shown here come from a young woman with acute COVID-19. CDR3s include the opening cysteine and the closing phenylalanine or tryptophan. Fields, in order: clone size, J gene, CDR3 length, V gene, D gene, CDR3 DNA, CDR3 protein. The D gene is left open where the match is weak. The size of a clone is reported for some rows only, either as once, few or many, or as a class for expanded clones.

NA TRBJ2-3 13 TRBV7-3 NA TGTGCCAGCAGCTTGACAGGTGCGGATACGCAGTATTTT CASSLTGADTQYF
NA TRBJ2-7 14 TRBV3-1/TRBV3-2 NA TGTGCCAGCAGCCAACCGGGACTCCTCTCCGAGCAGTACTTC CASSQPGLLSEQYF
NA TRBJ1-5 14 TRBV7-4 TRBD1 TGTGCCAGCAACTTGGACAGGGAGGGTCAGCCCCAGCATTTT CASNLDREGQPQHF
NA TRBJ2-3 16 TRBV28 NA TGTGCCAGCAGTCCCCGCGGGAAGGGCGGCACAGATACGCAGTATTTT CASSPRGKGGTDTQYF
NA TRBJ1-2 14 TRBV7-9 TRBD1 TGTGCCAGCAGCTCGTTGGGACAGGACTATGGCTACACCTTC CASSSLGQDYGYTF
NA TRBJ2-5 15 TRBV10-3 TRBD2 TGTGCCATCAGGACTAGCGGGGGGGCCCAAGAGACCCAGTACTTC CAIRTSGGAQETQYF
NA TRBJ2-3 17 TRBV9 NA TGTGCCAGCAGCACCCGAAACACCGATCCTAGCACAGATACGCAGTATTTT CASSTRNTDPSTDTQYF
NA TRBJ1-5 14 TRBV5-8 TRBD1 TGTGCCAGCACTCGACAGGGGGGTAATCAGCCCCAGCATTTT CASTRQGGNQPQHF
NA TRBJ1-2 14 TRBV6-6 NA TGTGCCAGCAGTTTTTCTACGTCTAACTATGGCTACACCTTC CASSFSTSNYGYTF
NA TRBJ1-6 15 TRBV14 NA TGTGCCAGCAGCCAGCTCAGGGGTTTCAATTCACCCCTCCACTTT CASSQLRGFNSPLHF
NA TRBJ1-2 15 TRBV10-1 NA TGCGCCAGCAGTGACTCCCGGCAGGGGATCGCAGGCTACACCTTC CASSDSRQGIAGYTF
NA TRBJ2-2 15 TRBV5-1 NA TGTGCCAGCAGCTTGGACAGACCGAACACCGGGGAGCTGTTTTTT CASSLDRPNTGELFF
NA TRBJ2-7 13 TRBV2 NA TGTGCCAGCAGTGAAGCTGGACACTACGAGCAGTACTTC CASSEAGHYEQYF
NA TRBJ2-1 15 TRBV10-3 TRBD2 TGTGCCACGCGGGGACTAGCGGGGGTGGGTAATGAGCAGTTCTTC CATRGLAGVGNEQFF
NA TRBJ1-1 13 TRBV2 TRBD1 TGTGCCAGCAGAGCCACAGGGGGCACTGAAGCTTTCTTT CASRATGGTEAFF
NA TRBJ1-2 14 TRBV6-1 NA TGTGCCAGCAGTGAAGCGGGAGGGGTCCGCGGCTACACCTTC CASSEAGGVRGYTF
NA TRBJ2-3 13 TRBV4-1 NA TGCGCCAGCAGCCCGACAAGCACAGATACGCAGTATTTT CASSPTSTDTQYF
NA TRBJ1-3 12 TRBV2 NA TGTGCCAGCAGTGCCTCAGGAAGCACCATATATTTT CASSASGSTIYF
NA TRBJ2-5 17 TRBV4-3 TRBD2 TGCGCCAGCAGCCAAGTTCGGCGGGGGGACAACCAAGAGACCCAGTACTTC CASSQVRRGDNQETQYF
NA TRBJ2-4 17 TRBV2 TRBD2 TGTGCCAGCATTCGGCGGGGGAATCTCGGTGCCAAAAACATTCAGTACTTC CASIRRGNLGAKNIQYF
NA TRBJ1-6 15 TRBV6-4 TRBD1 TGTGCCAGCAGTGACTCGACAGGGAACAATTCACCCCTCCACTTT CASSDSTGNNSPLHF
NA TRBJ2-1 16 TRBV5-6 TRBD1 TGTGCCAGCAGCTTGGGAGGGACAGGGGGCTTCAATGAGCAGTTCTTC CASSLGGTGGFNEQFF
NA TRBJ1-5 13 TRBV11-2 NA TGTGCCAGCAGTTACAATAGCAATCAGCCCCAGCATTTT CASSYNSNQPQHF
NA TRBJ1-5 12 TRBV15 NA TGTGCCACGAGGAAAGGCAATCAGCCCCAGCATTTT CATRKGNQPQHF
NA TRBJ1-1 16 TRBV6-5 NA TGTGCCAGCAGTTACCGAATAAAGCCAGGGGCGATCGAAGCTTTCTTT CASSYRIKPGAIEAFF
once TRBJ2-7 15 TRBV4-1 NA TGCGCCAGCAGCCAAGAAGCCCCAGGGACCTACGAGCAGTACTTC CASSQEAPGTYEQYF
once TRBJ1-5 15 TRBV7-2 NA TGTGCCAGCAGCTCCCGGGGTGGGATTAATCAGCCCCAGCATTTT CASSSRGGINQPQHF
once TRBJ2-5 13 TRBV5-1 TRBD1 TGCGCCAGCAGCTTGGGGGACAGAGGGGACCAGTACTTC CASSLGDRGDQYF
NA TRBJ2-7 15 TRBV7-6 NA TGTGCCAGCAGCTTAGACTTAGCCTTTTCGTACGAGCAGTACTTC CASSLDLAFSYEQYF
NA TRBJ1-2 17 TRBV7-2 TRBD1 TGTGCCAGCAGCCCCCTCCGGCCGAGTGACAGGGTGACTGGCTACACCTTC CASSPLRPSDRVTGYTF
NA TRBJ2-2 16 TRBV7-2 NA TGTGCCAGCAGCTTAGGTAGACACAAGAACACCGGGGAGCTGTTTTTT CASSLGRHKNTGELFF
NA TRBJ1-5 16 TRBV7-9 TRBD1 TGTGCCAGCAGCTTAGGGGCAGGGGGCAACAATCAGCCCCAGCATTTT CASSLGAGGNNQPQHF
NA TRBJ2-7 15 TRBV15 NA TGTGCCACCAGCCCGATTTTGAGGTCGACCTACGAGCAGTACTTC CATSPILRSTYEQYF
NA TRBJ2-1 15 TRBV7-2 TRBD1 TGTGCCAGCAGCAGGGACAGGAGGACTTACAATGAGCAGTTCTTC CASSRDRRTYNEQFF
NA TRBJ2-2 14 TRBV7-3 NA TGTGCCAGCAGCTTAGAGGGAATCGACGGGGAGCTGTTTTTT CASSLEGIDGELFF
NA TRBJ2-7 13 TRBV12-3/TRBV12-4 NA TGTGCCAGCAGGTTATCAGGGATCTACGAGCAGTACTTC CASRLSGIYEQYF
few TRBJ1-2 17 TRBV4-1 TRBD1 TGCGCCAGCAGCCATATGGACAGGTCCAATGCACACTATGGCTACACCTTC CASSHMDRSNAHYGYTF
NA TRBJ2-7 13 TRBV7-6 NA TGTGCCAGCAGCTTAGGAGTAAGCGACGAGCAGTACTTC CASSLGVSDEQYF
NA TRBJ2-1 10 TRBV29-1 NA TGCAGCGCCCGGACTACTGAGCAGTTCTTC CSARTTEQFF
NA TRBJ1-6 14 TRBV3-1/TRBV3-2 NA TGTGCCAGCAGCCAAGAGGGAGGAAGATCACCCCTCCACTTT CASSQEGGRSPLHF
NA TRBJ1-1 13 TRBV6-5 NA TGTGCCAGCAGTTACTCGAGTGGGCAGGAAGCTTTCTTT CASSYSSGQEAFF
few TRBJ1-3 17 TRBV14 TRBD1 TGTGCCAGCAGCCAAGAACCAGGGGGCGCCCCTGGAAACACCATATATTTT CASSQEPGGAPGNTIYF